This T cell receptor (beta chain) comes out of a study of early T cells in non-severe SARS-CoV-2 infection. Overall study context: Whole-blood bulk RNA, unsorted, was sequenced, and chains were unpaired.

Individual cDNA molecules each received unique molecular identifiers attached to them. MiXCR was run by TCRdb on the 5' RACE reads, yielding one entry per CDR3 protein. The sample lists about 77,000 distinct CDR3 sequences; about 9.6% were seen once. This clonotype was counted ten times or more. What it recognizes is unknown. In germline, CDR1 is SGHRS, CDR2 YFSETQ. The CDR3 runs 14 residues. V was clipped by 2 bases and J by 2 bases, with 10 bases between them. General study results and limits: VDJdb matching, biased toward anti-spike CD8 responses, missed private and CD4 specificities.

Sequencing was done on a sample of whole blood. This receptor was identified in an adult who was a healthcare worker with PCR-confirmed SARS-CoV-2 infection or an uninfected control (not recorded which). The J gene is TRBJ1-2, the V gene TRBV5-1; D is uncertain. CDR3 nucleotide sequence: TGCGCCAGCAGCTTAGGCAGGATCAACTATGGCTACACCTTC. This encodes CASSLGRINYGYTF.